This T cell receptor beta chain was obtained from a study of vaccination and CD4 T cells after COVID-19. Study details: Median time from second vaccine dose to sampling was approximately 74 days (14 to 241). Overall study findings and caveats: Vaccine-specific clones in convalescent patients were spike mono-reactive in 304 of 307 cases. Median SARS-CoV-2-reactive clonotype numbers rose nonsignificantly, about 21 to 38.

With regard to this clonotype: Its antigen is as yet unknown.

Sample treatment: approximately 9-day PBMC culture with coronavirus spike peptide pools or control peptides (ViraFEST assay). Germline CDR1 and CDR2: LGHDT and YNNKEL (reference sequence). V was shortened by 5 bases and J by 1 base, with 12 bases between the two germline ends. This CDR3 has 14 residues. Scientists ran DNA taken from cultured CD4+ T cells through the Oncomine TCR Beta short-read assay for sequencing. Via MiXCR, TCRdb re-called the PCR reads, giving one row per CDR3 protein. Of more than 3,000 distinct CDR3 sequences in the sample, roughly 17% were seen once. The specimen was CD4+ T cells from blood, cultured in vitro. The chain employs TRBV3-1 and TRBJ2-7, with D maybe TRBD1 (6 bases). The sequence was obtained from a human donor who had recovered from COVID-19. The CDR3 sequence: CASSGGGGSYEQYF. The CDR3 DNA sequence: TGTGCCAGCAGCGGTGGGGGCGGGTCCTACGAGCAGTACTTC.